This T cell receptor (beta chain) was sequenced in a study of cytomegalovirus exposure and HLA in healthy donors. Germline values: CDR1 MNHEY, CDR2 SMNVEV (reference sequence). V lost 2 bases, J lost 8 bases, and 10 bases lay in between. This CDR3 has 13 amino acids. The data were produced by immunoSEQ multiplex PCR, yet TCRdb's version contains in-frame clones alone and is incomplete. The data hold 250,000 to 400,000 clones, with around 90% observed a single time. The TCR comes from a woman aged 30 to 39 in good health and CMV-seropositive. Sequencing used PBMCs. The genes are TRBV27 and TRBJ2-1; D is undetermined. DNA for the CDR3: TGTGCCAGCAGTTTAAGGGCAAGTTATGAGCAGTTCTTC. Its translation is CASSLRASYEQFF.